The next 25 T cell receptor beta chains were all read from a single sample in a study of shared clonotypes between healthy human individuals. The protocol was immunoSEQ multiplex PCR, while the TCRdb copy is restricted to in-frame clones and leaves out a portion. The sample holds nearly 750,000 clones; 72% are singletons and the top ten take less than 2%. Input material: memory CD4+ T cells sorted from blood. Subset of the sample: CD45RA-negative fraction. Every receptor here comes from a young woman in good health.

This clone was seen once. This chain uses TRBV18 with TRBJ2-1; possibly TRBD2 for D (7 bases). Trimming stripped 2 bases from V and 7 bases from J, with 15 bases between. Per germline, CDR1 KGHSH and CDR2 LQKENI. The CDR3 is 15 residues long. The CDR3 protein is CASSPTQGGGNEQFF. The CDR3 DNA reads as TGTGCCAGCTCACCAACACAGGGCGGGGGTAATGAGCAGTTCTTC. The full variable domain, rest sourced from reference TRBV18 and TRBJ2-1, is NAGVMQNPRHLVRRRGQEARLRCSPMKGHSHVYWYRQLPEEGLKFMVYLQKENIIDESGMPKERFSAEFPKEGPSILRIQQVVRGDSAAYFCASSPTQGGGNEQFFGPGTRLTVL.

The CDR3 spells CASTIQGFQPQHF. CDR3 nucleotide sequence: TGTGCCAGCACCATACAGGGGTTTCAGCCCCAGCATTTT. J is TRBJ1-5 and V is TRBV2, with 7 bases aligning to TRBD1. Germline CDR1 SNHLY, CDR2 FYNNEI. V lost 7 bases and J lost 6; bases outside the gene matches: 6. CDR3 length equals 13 residues.

The rearrangement links TRBV5-1 to TRBJ2-1; 10 nucleotides match TRBD1. The germline gives CDR1 SGHRS, CDR2 YFSETQ. This CDR3 contains 17 residues. J lost 9 bases, V lost 2 bases, and 14 bases had no gene match. The CDR3: CASSFLQGQGNWIEQFF. CDR3 bases: TGCGCCAGCAGCTTTCTCCAGGGACAGGGGAATTGGATTGAGCAGTTCTTC.

This rearrangement joins TRBV18 to TRBJ1-1, with D possibly matching TRBD1 (5 bases). The CDR3 sequence is 14 residues long. Deletions cut 3 bases from V and 4 bases from J, with 12 bases between. Germline loops: CDR1 KGHSH, CDR2 LQKENI. The CDR3 spells CASSPAGGSTEAFF. The CDR3 DNA reads TGTGCCAGCTCACCTGCCGGGGGTTCCACTGAAGCTTTCTTT.

This clone was detected many times. The chain links TRBV7-2 to TRBJ2-7; TRBD2 agrees at 7 bases. The germline CDR1 and CDR2 sequences are SGHTA and FQGNSA. There are 14 residues in the CDR3. V shed 6 bases and J 0 bases; nucleotides not matched to a gene: 5. The CDR3 coding sequence is TGTGCCAGCAGAGTTCAGCGGGACTCCTACGAGCAGTACTTC. Protein sequence: CASRVQRDSYEQYF.

This clone was detected only a few times. The chain couples TRBV2 to TRBJ2-5, with TRBD2 identical over 11 bases. The junction had 7 bases not matched to a gene; V was cut back by 3 bases and J by 4 bases. Germline CDR1 reads SNHLY; CDR2 reads FYNNEI. The CDR3 consists of 16 residues. The CDR3 DNA is TGTGCCAGCAGTGACCAACTAGCGGGAGTGGGAGAGACCCAGTACTTC. Translating gives CASSDQLAGVGETQYF.

This chain links TRBV25-1 with TRBJ1-4; 7 nucleotides match TRBD1. The junction had 3 bases not matched to a gene; V was cut back by 5 bases and J by 0 bases. The CDR3 sequence is 15 residues long. CDR1 MGHDK and CDR2 SYGVNS come from the germline V gene. The CDR3 sequence is CASSKGQATNEKLFF. The DNA for the CDR3 is TGTGCCAGCAGTAAAGGACAGGCAACTAATGAAAAACTGTTTTTT.

The chain uses TRBV6-1 and TRBJ1-5, with 10 bases fitting TRBD1. The CDR3 is 15 amino acids. Germline V CDR1 and CDR2: MNHNS, SASEGT. The trim removed 6 bases at V and 3 bases at J, leaving 5 bases unmatched. The CDR3 loop reads CASRGQGNNNQPQHF. The CDR3 coding sequence is TGTGCCAGCAGGGGACAGGGGAATAACAATCAGCCCCAGCATTTT.

This clone has just one count. The J gene is TRBJ2-1, the V gene TRBV6-5; D is unresolved. With 2 bases removed from V and 9 bases from J, the gap between germline ends came to 11 bases. Germline loops: CDR1 MNHEY, CDR2 SVGAGI. This CDR3 is 13 amino acids long. The CDR3 DNA reads as TGTGCCAGCAGTTACGCTGCTGGCGGTGAGCAGTTCTTC. Translation gives CASSYAAGGEQFF.

The chain links TRBV2 to TRBJ2-3, with 9 bases matching TRBD2. Germline CDR1 reads SNHLY; CDR2 reads FYNNEI. V shed 5 bases and J 0 bases; nucleotides not matched to a gene: 3. The CDR3 is 15 amino acids. CDR3 nucleotides: TGTGCCAGCAGTAGACTAGCGGCAAGCACAGATACGCAGTATTTT. It codes for CASSRLAASTDTQYF.

This chain connects TRBV5-4 to TRBJ2-6; 11 bases map to TRBD1. Germline V gives CDR1 SGHNT, CDR2 YYREEE (reference sequence). Trimming took 4 bases from V and 1 from J; bases not matched to a gene: 4. There are 17 residues in the CDR3. Here the CDR3 reads CASSRGQGESGANVLTF. CDR3 sequence (DNA): TGTGCCAGCAGCCGGGGACAGGGGGAGTCTGGGGCCAACGTCCTGACTTTC.

The chain uses TRBV28 and TRBJ1-5, with D unclear. V lost 3 bases to trimming and J lost 6 bases, with 15 bases between them. This CDR3 region has 15 residues. CDR1 is MDHEN and CDR2 is SYDVKM in the germline V gene. The CDR3 loop reads CASSLGTNNGQPQHF. The CDR3 nucleotides read TGTGCCAGCAGTTTGGGTACAAACAACGGTCAGCCCCAGCATTTT.

This sequence joins TRBV19 and TRBJ1-1; D possibly corresponds to TRBD1 (6 bases). Trimming left V 3 bases short and J 4 bases short, with 12 bases between. CDR3 size: 14 residues. CDR1 and CDR2 (germline): LNHDA, SQIVND (reference sequence). The CDR3 region has the DNA TGTGCCAGTAGTATCGGGGGGGCTGGCACTGAAGCTTTCTTT. Translating it yields CASSIGGAGTEAFF. The entire variable domain, with the rest obtained from reference TRBV19 and TRBJ1-1, is as follows: DGGITQSPKYLFRKEGQNVTLSCEQNLNHDAMYWYRQDPGQGLRLIYYSQIVNDFQKGDIAEGYSVSREKKESFPLTVTSAQKNPTAFYLCASSIGGAGTEAFFGQGTRLTVV.

V and J are TRBV10-3 and TRBJ2-7; D possibly corresponds to TRBD2 (6 bases). CDR1 and CDR2 (germline): ENHRY, SYGVKD. With 3 bases removed from V and 2 bases from J, the gap between germline ends came to 14 bases. The CDR3 totals 15 residues. CDR3 amino acids: CAISEGSGLPYEQYF. The CDR3 DNA sequence: TGTGCCATCAGTGAAGGTAGCGGACTACCCTACGAGCAGTACTTC.

V gene TRBV18 combines with J gene TRBJ1-1; D is unclear. Germline lookup yields CDR1 KGHSH and CDR2 LQKENI. With 8 bases removed from V and 3 bases from J, the gap between germline ends came to 13 bases. The CDR3 totals 13 residues. CDR3 residues: CASANYRDTEAFF. CDR3 nucleotide sequence: TGTGCCAGCGCAAATTATCGGGACACTGAAGCTTTCTTT.

The J gene is TRBJ1-1, the V gene TRBV19; D not certain. Germline values: CDR1 LNHDA, CDR2 SQIVND (reference sequence). V gave up 5 bases and J gave up 8 bases, with 12 bases separating them. The CDR3 covers 12 residues. CDR3 DNA: TGTGCCAGTAGTCCCCGGAGACAAGAAGCTTTCTTT. Translating gives CASSPRRQEAFF.

This rearrangement joins TRBV7-9 to TRBJ2-2; no firm D call. The germline V gene encodes CDR1 SEHNR and CDR2 FQNEAQ (reference sequence). This CDR3 region has 16 residues. Trimming took off 4 bases at V and 5 bases at J, with 17 bases between the two ends. The CDR3 protein is CASSSPGWVGTGELFF. The CDR3 DNA reads TGTGCCAGCAGCTCGCCCGGTTGGGTGGGTACCGGGGAGCTGTTTTTT.

This clone has only a few counts. The chain employs TRBV10-1 and TRBJ2-2; D ambiguous. Germline V gives CDR1 WNHNN, CDR2 SYGVQD (reference sequence). The CDR3 runs 13 residues. V lost 7 bases and J lost 4, with 10 bases in between. CDR3 coding DNA: TGCGCCAGCACTGTCTGGGGCACCGGGGAGCTGTTTTTT. As protein: CASTVWGTGELFF.

This rearrangement joins TRBV28 to TRBJ2-2, with D unclear. With 8 bases removed from V and 0 bases from J, the gap between germline ends came to 7 bases. CDR1 is MDHEN, CDR2 SYDVKM, per germline. This CDR3 comprises 13 residues. The CDR3 protein is CASGNTNTGELFF. DNA for the CDR3: TGTGCCAGCGGGAATACGAACACCGGGGAGCTGTTTTTT.

The chain carries TRBV11-2 and TRBJ2-2, with 7 bases identical to TRBD1. The junction had 2 bases not matched to a gene; V was cut back by 0 bases and J by 4 bases. The CDR3 is 15 amino acids. Germline V gene lookup returns CDR1 SGHAT and CDR2 FQNNGV. The CDR3 region has the DNA TGTGCCAGCAGCTTAGATTCAGGGGGCACCGGGGAGCTGTTTTTT. Translated: CASSLDSGGTGELFF.

This clone was detected a few times. The same CDR3 arises from other DNA sequences in this sample as well. The V call is TRBV4-2, the J call TRBJ1-3; 7 nucleotides line up with TRBD1. V lost 0 bases to trimming and J lost 4 bases; unmatched junction nucleotides: 3. The CDR3 spans 15 residues. Germline lookup yields CDR1 LGHNA and CDR2 YNFKEQ. DNA of the CDR3: TGTGCCAGCAGCCAAGACAGGGGGGTCGGAAACACCATATATTTT. Translated, it gives CASSQDRGVGNTIYF.

The chain couples TRBV9 to TRBJ2-5; D possibly corresponds to TRBD2 (5 bases). Germline V gene sequence: CDR1 SGDLS, CDR2 YYNGEE. The CDR3 covers 14 residues. Trimming left V 0 bases short and J 7 bases short, with 13 bases between. For the CDR3, the DNA is TGTGCCAGCAGCGTAGACCCCTCAGAGGGGACCCAGTACTTC. As protein: CASSVDPSEGTQYF.

V gene TRBV28 combines with J gene TRBJ2-2; weak D call: TRBD2 (6 bases). Per the germline V gene, CDR1 is MDHEN and CDR2 is SYDVKM. The ends were cut back, 8 bases at V and 0 bases at J, with 13 bases in the middle. The CDR3 has 15 residues. The CDR3 coding sequence is TGTGCCAGCTTACTCGGGGGTACGAACACCGGGGAGCTGTTTTTT. It yields the protein CASLLGGTNTGELFF.

The chain links TRBV4-1 to TRBJ2-7; 8 nucleotides line up with TRBD1. This CDR3 is built from 14 residues. Per the germline V gene, CDR1 is MGHRA and CDR2 is YSYEKL. V shed 4 bases and J 4 bases; nucleotides not matched to a gene: 6. In nucleotides, the CDR3 is TGCGCCAGCAGCCCACAGGGGGAGAGGTACGAGCAGTACTTC. It encodes CASSPQGERYEQYF.

The V gene is TRBV29-1, the J gene TRBJ1-1; D unclear. With 4 bases removed from V and 2 bases from J, the gap between germline ends came to 11 bases. Looked up from germline, CDR1 is SQVTM and CDR2 is ANQGSEA. CDR3 length: 13 residues. The CDR3 here is CSVGAQVNTEAFF. CDR3 sequence (DNA): TGCAGCGTTGGGGCTCAAGTAAACACTGAAGCTTTCTTT.